One sample yielded the 30 T cell receptor beta chains listed below, sequenced in a study of T cells after yellow fever vaccination. Each CDR3 protein is one row after TCRdb ran MiXCR on the 5' RACE reads. The profile shows a few hundred thousand distinct CDR3 sequences, 7% to 9% of them singletons. Sequences were derived from PBMCs, sampled 45 days after the first yellow fever vaccination. Receptor source: a young man who received the YFV17D yellow fever vaccine.

This clonotype came up a few times. This sequence joins TRBV20-1 and TRBJ2-7; tentatively, D is TRBD1 (5 bases). V was pared by 6 bases and J by 3 bases, with 12 bases between. Germline CDR1 DFQATT, CDR2 SNEGSKA (reference sequence). The CDR3 has 12 residues. CDR3 bases: TGCAGTGCGAGAATAGGGGTCTACGAGCAGTACGTC. The encoded protein is CSARIGVYEQYV.

In this sample, this clonotype turned up many times. This chain links TRBV4-1 with TRBJ1-3; 7 nucleotides align to TRBD1. Germline CDR1 MGHRA, CDR2 YSYEKL. The trim removed 1 base at V and 4 bases at J, leaving 4 bases unmatched. The CDR3 is made up of 15 amino acids. The CDR3 DNA reads TGCGCCAGCAGCCAAGCTCGGACAGGAGGAAACACCATATATTTT. Protein sequence: CASSQARTGGNTIYF.

V usage is TRBV20-1 and J usage is TRBJ2-3; no firm D call. Trimming pared 4 bases from V and 6 bases from J, leaving 5 bases between. Looked up from germline, CDR1 is DFQATT and CDR2 is SNEGSKA (reference sequence). This CDR3 is 10 amino acids long. Here the CDR3 reads CSAKTDTQYF. The CDR3 nucleotides read TGCAGTGCTAAGACGGATACGCAGTATTTT.

This clonotype has more than one count but fewer than ten. This rearrangement joins TRBV6-9 to TRBJ2-7; TRBD2 is a possible D gene (6 bases). Germline loops: CDR1 MNHGY, CDR2 SVAAGI. The CDR3 has 12 residues. With 6 bases removed from V and 3 bases from J, the gap between germline ends came to 9 bases. The CDR3: CASRVGGYEQYF. CDR3 coding DNA: TGTGCCAGCAGAGTGGGGGGCTACGAGCAGTACTTC.

This clonotype was seen a few times. The chain has TRBV11-2 and TRBJ2-5; D is uncertain. Germline V gene sequence: CDR1 SGHAT, CDR2 FQNNGV. The V end was cut by 4 bases, the J end by 5 bases, with 11 bases between. The CDR3 spans 13 residues. This CDR3 is CASSSRTWETQYF. CDR3 bases: TGTGCCAGCAGCTCTAGAACTTGGGAGACCCAGTACTTC.

This clonotype was counted a few times. This chain joins TRBV19 and TRBJ2-1, with D maybe TRBD1 (5 bases). The ends were cut back, 4 bases at V and 4 bases at J, with 8 bases in the middle. Germline V gene sequence: CDR1 LNHDA, CDR2 SQIVND (reference sequence). There are 13 residues in the CDR3. CDR3 in amino acids: CASSRQTYNEQFF. The CDR3 bases are TGTGCCAGTAGTAGACAGACGTACAATGAGCAGTTCTTC.

This clonotype has just a few counts. The chain carries TRBV30 and TRBJ2-7; TRBD1 might be the D (6 bases). Trimming removed 3 bases at V and 2 bases at J, with 17 bases between. This CDR3 has 15 amino acids. From germline, CDR1 is GTSNPN and CDR2 SVGIG (reference sequence). For the CDR3, the DNA is TGTGCCTGGAGAAGGCAGGGGTCGAGAACCTACGAGCAGTACTTC. Protein product: CAWRRQGSRTYEQYF.

The sample holds many counts of this clonotype. The V and J genes are TRBV5-1 and TRBJ1-1, with D possibly matching TRBD1 (6 bases). Germline V gene data show CDR1 as SGHRS and CDR2 as YFSETQ. With 5 bases removed from V and 7 bases from J, the gap between germline ends came to 12 bases. The CDR3 contains 12 residues. The CDR3 DNA is TGCGCCAGCAGGCCAGGGGAGGGTGAAGCTTTCTTT. This encodes CASRPGEGEAFF.

V gene TRBV19 combines with J gene TRBJ2-3; TRBD2 agrees at 8 bases. The CDR3 has 18 amino acids. The V and J ends lost 1 base and 0 bases, in that order; junction bases with no gene match: 9. The germline V gene encodes CDR1 LNHDA and CDR2 SQIVND (reference sequence). CDR3 sequence reads: CASSIGRAGALSTDTQYF. CDR3 bases: TGTGCCAGTAGTATAGGAAGAGCGGGGGCCCTTAGCACAGATACGCAGTATTTT.

The table lists this clonotype with a few counts. The CDR3 loop reads CASKYSGGNGYTF. The CDR3 nucleotides are TGTGCCAGCAAATATTCAGGAGGTAATGGCTACACCTTC. The rearrangement links TRBV6-1 to TRBJ1-2; D uncertain. The germline V gene encodes CDR1 MNHNS and CDR2 SASEGT. The CDR3 is made up of 13 amino acids. V gave up 7 bases and J gave up 6 bases, with 15 bases separating them.

This clonotype was counted ten times or more. V gene TRBV7-2 combines with J gene TRBJ1-6; D ambiguous. CDR1 and CDR2 from the germline V gene are SGHTA and FQGNSA. Deletions cut 5 bases from V and 1 base from J, with 6 bases between. The CDR3 runs to 14 residues. In DNA form, the CDR3 reads TGTGCCAGCAGCGCACCGTCCTATAATTCACCCCTCCACTTT. It encodes CASSAPSYNSPLHF.

The chain has TRBV27 and TRBJ2-3; 7 nucleotides match TRBD2. The germline gives CDR1 MNHEY, CDR2 SMNVEV (reference sequence). The CDR3 covers 16 residues. The V and J ends lost 5 bases and 7 bases, in that order; junction bases with no gene match: 15. For the CDR3, the DNA is TGTGCCAGCAGTCCCGGGAGCGGGACCAAGGCCTATACGCAGTATTTT. Its translation is CASSPGSGTKAYTQYF.

This clonotype was counted a few times. The chain uses TRBV5-4 and TRBJ1-2; TRBD1 agrees at 7 bases. Unmatched junction bases numbered 7, after V lost 0 bases and J lost 8 bases. Germline lookup yields CDR1 SGHNT and CDR2 YYREEE (reference sequence). The CDR3 spans 14 residues. The DNA of the CDR3 is TGTGCCAGCAGCTTGGAGGGCAGGGGGTGGGGCTACACCTTC. Its translation: CASSLEGRGWGYTF.

In its sample, this clonotype was seen a few times. This chain uses TRBV4-1 with TRBJ2-7, with 9 bases fitting TRBD1. CDR3 length: 15 residues. V lost 6 bases and J lost 7; bases outside the gene matches: 13. Per the germline V gene, CDR1 is MGHRA and CDR2 is YSYEKL. The CDR3 DNA reads TGCGCCAGCAGACATTTGGGACAGGGCCTCGAAGAGCAGTACTTC. Translated: CASRHLGQGLEEQYF.

This clonotype has more than one count but fewer than ten. V is TRBV5-5 and J is TRBJ1-1; D unresolved. Germline loops: CDR1 SGHKS, CDR2 YYEKEE (reference sequence). The CDR3 consists of 16 residues. Trimming pared 0 bases from V and 0 bases from J, leaving 12 bases between. Here the CDR3 reads CASSLAYMALNTEAFF. In nucleotides, the CDR3 is TGTGCCAGCAGCTTGGCCTATATGGCGTTGAACACTGAAGCTTTCTTT.

This clonotype was seen a few times. The chain is built from TRBV6-5 and TRBJ2-7, with D possibly TRBD2 on 6 matching bases. Germline V gene lookup returns CDR1 MNHEY and CDR2 SVGAGI. V dropped 0 bases and J dropped 6 bases, with 15 bases sitting between them. This CDR3 region has 15 residues. In nucleotides, the CDR3 is TGTGCCAGCAGTTACTCCAACTGGCGGGGAAGCGAGCAGTACTTC. It translates to CASSYSNWRGSEQYF.

This clonotype was counted at least ten times. The chain links TRBV4-2 to TRBJ1-2; D uncertain. The CDR3 is 17 residues long. Per the germline V gene, CDR1 is LGHNA and CDR2 is YNFKEQ. Deletions cut 0 bases from V and 4 bases from J, with 18 bases between. Here the CDR3 reads CASSQDLTRYSIYGYTF. The CDR3 region has the DNA TGTGCCAGCAGCCAAGACCTCACGCGATACAGTATCTATGGCTACACCTTC.

This chain uses TRBV11-1 with TRBJ2-5; D tentatively fits TRBD1 or TRBD2 (5 bases each). CDR3 size: 16 residues. V lost 5 bases and J lost 4, with 20 bases in between. CDR1 is SGHAT and CDR2 is FQDESV in the germline V gene (reference sequence). The CDR3 DNA reads as TGTGCCAGCAGCATTCTTCGGGACCCTTGGGGAGAGACCCAGTACTTC. It translates to CASSILRDPWGETQYF.

This clonotype has more than one count but fewer than ten. The gene calls are TRBV4-3 and TRBJ2-7; 7 bases align to TRBD1. The CDR3 is 15 amino acids. Trimming took 4 bases from V and 2 from J; bases not matched to a gene: 8. The germline CDR1 and CDR2 sequences are LGHNA and YSLEER. CDR3 sequence (DNA): TGCGCCAGCAGCCCAAGTATCGGGACAGCCTACGAGCAGTACGTC. Amino acid sequence: CASSPSIGTAYEQYV.

This clonotype was observed a handful of times. CDR3 DNA sequence: TGTGCCAGCAGTCCCCATGTAACCAGCCTCCAGTATTTT. Protein sequence: CASSPHVTSLQYF. This rearrangement joins TRBV6-6 to TRBJ2-3; no clear D gene. Germline loops: CDR1 MNHNY, CDR2 SVGAGI (reference sequence). The CDR3 runs to 13 residues. Trimming took 5 bases from V and 12 from J, leaving 18 bases between them.

The J gene is TRBJ2-7, the V gene TRBV12-3 or TRBV12-4, with TRBD2 matching over 12 bases. Trimming took 5 bases from V and 3 from J; bases not matched to a gene: 5. This CDR3 is built from 15 residues. The CDR3 is CASSPGTSGFYEQYV. In nucleotides, the CDR3 is TGTGCCAGCAGTCCCGGGACTAGCGGGTTCTACGAGCAGTACGTC.

The table lists this clonotype with a count of one. The rearrangement joins TRBV30 to TRBJ1-2; TRBD1 might be the D (5 bases). V lost 4 bases and J 4 bases, leaving 10 bases between the germline ends. CDR1 is GTSNPN and CDR2 is SVGIG in the germline V gene (reference sequence). The CDR3 is 12 residues long. The CDR3 protein is CAWKGFAYGYTF. The CDR3 DNA is TGTGCCTGGAAGGGGTTTGCCTATGGCTACACCTTC.

In its sample, this clonotype was seen a few times. The chain has TRBV5-1 and TRBJ2-5; unclear D gene. V shed 0 bases and J shed 1 base, with 10 bases lying between them. Per germline, CDR1 SGHRS and CDR2 YFSETQ. The CDR3 runs 15 residues. CDR3 amino acids: CASSLGREPQETQYF. CDR3 coding DNA: TGCGCCAGCAGCTTGGGTAGGGAACCCCAAGAGACCCAGTACTTC.

The chain has TRBV12-3 or TRBV12-4 and TRBJ1-2; TRBD1 agrees at 7 bases. J gave up 14 bases and V 5 bases, and 11 bases lay outside the gene matches. This CDR3 is built from 12 residues. The CDR3 reads CASSDRIQGRTF. Here the CDR3 DNA reads TGTGCCAGCAGTGATCGAATACAGGGGCGAACCTTC.

This clonotype was found a few times. This chain links TRBV27 with TRBJ2-2; D unclear. The germline gives CDR1 MNHEY, CDR2 SMNVEV (reference sequence). The V end lost 0 bases, the J end lost 7 bases, and 6 bases lay between the germline ends. The CDR3 is 13 amino acids. The CDR3 reads CASSLSNGGELFF. The CDR3 region has the DNA TGTGCCAGCAGTTTATCAAACGGCGGGGAGCTGTTTTTT.

This clonotype has only a few counts. V is TRBV6-1 and J is TRBJ1-5, with unresolved D. The V and J ends lost 11 bases and 6 bases respectively, with 20 bases between them. The CDR3 totals 14 residues. Germline V gene sequence: CDR1 MNHNS, CDR2 SASEGT. The CDR3 protein is CACQSSRIVQPQHF. For the CDR3, the DNA is TGTGCCTGTCAAAGCTCTCGGATAGTTCAGCCCCAGCATTTT.

The rearrangement uses TRBV2 and TRBJ2-7, with D perhaps matching TRBD1 (5 bases). The V gene's germline CDR1 is SNHLY and CDR2 FYNNEI. V was clipped by 8 bases and J by 0 bases, with 8 bases between them. The CDR3 is made up of 12 amino acids. In DNA, the CDR3 is TGTGCCAGCGGGGCAAGCTCCTACGAGCAGTACGTC. This gives the protein CASGASSYEQYV.

The chain combines TRBV5-1 with TRBJ2-7; D is possibly TRBD2 (6 bases). Trimming left V 5 bases short and J 5 bases short, with 20 bases between. From germline, CDR1 is SGHRS and CDR2 YFSETQ. The CDR3 is 15 residues long. This CDR3 reads CASREGVVSKHEQYF. CDR3 sequence (DNA): TGCGCCAGCAGGGAGGGCGTAGTTTCTAAGCACGAGCAGTACTTC.

This clonotype was seen only a few times. The V call is TRBV10-3, the J call TRBJ2-7; D is possibly TRBD1 (5 bases). This CDR3 comprises 12 residues. The ends were cut back, 8 bases at V and 3 bases at J, with 11 bases in the middle. The germline CDR1 and CDR2 sequences are ENHRY and SYGVKD. DNA for the CDR3: TGTGCCATCTCGGACACAAACTACGAGCAGTACTTC. It encodes CAISDTNYEQYF.

There are a few counts of this clonotype. This rearrangement joins TRBV24-1 to TRBJ1-5; D is unresolved. The CDR3 runs 15 residues. Trimming left V 7 bases short and J 4 bases short, with 16 bases between. Germline V gives CDR1 KGHDR, CDR2 SFDVKD. Here the CDR3 DNA reads TGTGCCACCAGGATTGACGGGAGGGTGAATCAGCCCCAGCATTTT. This sequence encodes CATRIDGRVNQPQHF.